The 4 T cell receptor beta chains in this list originate from one sample, sequenced in a study of radiotherapy plus CTLA-4 blockade in lung cancer. TCRdb's table, derived via immunoSEQ multiplex PCR, lists solely in-frame clones and lacks some. The sample lists 100,000 to 150,000 clones, 78% occurring once. This specimen was peripheral blood, taken from a patient treated with radiotherapy plus ipilimumab. The receptors derive from a human donor with non-small cell lung cancer who had a partial response to radiotherapy plus ipilimumab.

This chain uses TRBV29-1 with TRBJ2-1; no clear D gene. V dropped 6 bases and J dropped 5 bases, with 14 bases sitting between them. The CDR3 is 13 amino acids. Germline V gene lookup returns CDR1 SQVTM and CDR2 ANQGSEA. CDR3 in amino acids: CSVEFIANNEQFF. DNA of the CDR3: TGCAGCGTCGAATTTATAGCCAACAATGAGCAGTTCTTC.

The rearrangement joins TRBV2 to TRBJ1-6, with D possibly matching TRBD1 (5 bases). V lost 2 bases and J lost 5, with 7 bases in between. Per the germline V gene, CDR1 is SNHLY and CDR2 is FYNNEI. CDR3 size: 14 residues. As DNA, the CDR3 is TGTGCCAGCAGTGAACGGACACATAATTCACCCCTCCACTTT. This translates into CASSERTHNSPLHF. The whole variable domain, filled in from reference TRBV2 and TRBJ1-6, reads EPEVTQTPSHQVTQMGQEVILRCVPISNHLYFYWYRQILGQKVEFLVSFYNNEISEKSEIFDDQFSVERPDGSNFTLKIRSTKLEDSAMYFCASSERTHNSPLHFGNGTRLTVT.

The chain couples TRBV4-2 to TRBJ2-3, with a weak D call TRBD2 (6 bases). This CDR3 spans 15 amino acids. CDR1 LGHNA and CDR2 YNFKEQ come from the germline V gene. Deletions cut 4 bases from V and 1 base from J, with 12 bases between. The CDR3 bases are TGTGCCAGCAGCCGAGGGACTGCGCGCACAGATACGCAGTATTTT. Residues: CASSRGTARTDTQYF.

This clone was detected only a few times. The J gene is TRBJ2-1, the V gene TRBV9; D is possibly TRBD1 (5 bases). Deletions cut 3 bases from V and 4 bases from J, with 17 bases between. The length of the CDR3 is 16 residues. Germline V lookup: CDR1 SGDLS, CDR2 YYNGEE. DNA for the CDR3: TGTGCCAGCAGCGCGACTTCAGGGTGGGCTTACAATGAGCAGTTCTTC. It is translated as CASSATSGWAYNEQFF.